One sample yielded the 14 T cell receptor beta chains listed below, sequenced in a study of blood T cell repertoires in COVID-19. TCRdb keeps only in-frame clones here, not all; method: immunoSEQ multiplex PCR. The sample lists a few hundred thousand clones; 90% were seen once. Input material: PBMCs or T cells enriched from blood (not recorded which). The receptors were gathered from a man younger than 30 who had recovered from COVID-19.

The rearrangement links TRBV6-5 to TRBJ2-1; 7 bases agree with TRBD2. This CDR3 is 15 amino acids long. Germline values: CDR1 MNHEY, CDR2 SVGAGI. Losses at the gene ends were 0 bases for V and 2 bases for J; bases not matched to a gene: 1. CDR3 sequence: CASSYSSGAYNEQFF. CDR3 in DNA: TGTGCCAGCAGTTACTCGAGCGGGGCCTACAATGAGCAGTTCTTC.

The chain recombines TRBV12-5 with TRBJ1-4; no clear D gene. Germline assignment: CDR1 LGHNT and CDR2 FRNRAP. This CDR3 is built from 16 residues. Trimming removed 4 bases from V and 4 bases from J, with 16 bases in between. The DNA of the CDR3 is TGTGCTAGTGGTTCCCCCGGAGGGTCCTTTAATGAAAAACTGTTTTTT. It translates to CASGSPGGSFNEKLFF.

With respect to this clone: This same CDR3 is encoded by further DNA sequences in the sample. The chain recombines TRBV7-2 with TRBJ2-7; the D gene is possibly TRBD2 (6 bases). This CDR3 is built from 15 residues. The germline V gene has CDR1 SGHTA and CDR2 FQGNSA. Trimming pared 1 base from V and 3 bases from J, leaving 13 bases between. Here the CDR3 reads CASSLGGGAVYEQYF. In DNA, the CDR3 is TGTGCCAGCAGCTTAGGGGGAGGAGCGGTCTACGAGCAGTACTTC.

The chain links TRBV29-1 to TRBJ1-1; 10 nucleotides agree with TRBD1. Germline CDR1 is SQVTM and CDR2 is ANQGSEA. The V gene end was trimmed by 0 bases and the J gene end by 0 bases; junction bases not matched to a gene: 4. The CDR3 contains 16 residues. The CDR3 DNA reads TGCAGCGTTGAAGATGGGACAGGGGTAATGAACACTGAAGCTTTCTTT. It is translated as CSVEDGTGVMNTEAFF.

This clone appeared a few times. This sequence joins TRBV9 and TRBJ1-3; D is perhaps TRBD1 (5 bases). The V end lost 0 bases, the J end lost 1 base, and 8 bases lay between the germline ends. There are 15 residues in the CDR3. Germline V gene sequence: CDR1 SGDLS, CDR2 YYNGEE. The CDR3 spells CASSVGQLSGNTIYF. The CDR3 region has the DNA TGTGCCAGCAGCGTAGGACAGCTGTCTGGAAACACCATATATTTT.

A note on this clone: The sample holds other DNA sequences that translate to the same CDR3. The chain joins TRBV29-1 to TRBJ1-1; D is unclear. Trimming left V 5 bases short and J 2 bases short, with 3 bases between. The CDR3 has 10 residues. Germline values: CDR1 SQVTM, CDR2 ANQGSEA. CDR3 nucleotides: TGCAGCGTTCAAAACACTGAAGCTTTCTTT. Amino acids: CSVQNTEAFF.

This chain uses TRBV9 with TRBJ1-4, with a possible D match to TRBD1 (5 bases). The CDR3 contains 14 residues. Germline values: CDR1 SGDLS, CDR2 YYNGEE. V was clipped by 3 bases and J by 8 bases, with 14 bases between them. CDR3 amino acids: CASSGDSAREKLFF. The DNA for the CDR3 is TGTGCCAGCAGCGGGGACTCAGCGCGGGAAAAACTGTTTTTT. Filled out from reference TRBV9 and TRBJ1-4, the complete variable domain reads DSGVTQTPKHLITATGQRVTLRCSPRSGDLSVYWYQQSLDQGLQFLIQYYNGEERAKGNILERFSAQQFPDLHSELNLSSLELGDSALYFCASSGDSAREKLFFGSGTQLSVL.

The rearrangement links TRBV7-2 to TRBJ2-5; no clear D gene. Trimming removed 2 bases from V and 2 bases from J, with 6 bases in between. Germline V gene lookup returns CDR1 SGHTA and CDR2 FQGNSA. The CDR3 runs to 13 residues. CDR3 coding DNA: TGTGCCAGCAGCTTACAGGTTCAAGAGACCCAGTACTTC. Residues: CASSLQVQETQYF.

The chain uses TRBV12-5 and TRBJ1-5; TRBD1 might be the D (6 bases). This CDR3 comprises 14 residues. V lost 1 base, J lost 3 bases, and 7 bases lay in between. CDR1 LGHNT and CDR2 FRNRAP come from the germline V gene. CDR3 residues: CASGLGDTNQPQHF. The CDR3 DNA sequence: TGTGCTAGTGGTTTGGGGGACACCAATCAGCCCCAGCATTTT.

V gene TRBV5-8 combines with J gene TRBJ2-2, with 7 bases that match TRBD2. With 3 bases clipped from V and 6 bases from J, the junction kept 5 bases outside the gene matches. The V gene's germline CDR1 is SGHTS and CDR2 YDEGEE. CDR3 length equals 14 residues. The CDR3 DNA sequence: TGTGCCAGCAGCTGGACGGCGGGGGCCGGGGAGCTGTTTTTT. As protein: CASSWTAGAGELFF.

The chain has TRBV9 and TRBJ1-6; possible D gene TRBD1, 6 bases. The CDR3 length is 15 residues. V lost 0 bases to trimming and J lost 9 bases, with 13 bases between them. The germline V gene encodes CDR1 SGDLS and CDR2 YYNGEE. CDR3 loop: CASSVGAGVSSPLHF. DNA of the CDR3: TGTGCCAGCAGCGTAGGGGCAGGGGTGAGTTCACCCCTCCACTTT.

This clone has just one count. The chain has TRBV7-8 and TRBJ2-7; 8 positions agree with TRBD2. This CDR3 spans 15 amino acids. The V segment lost 4 bases and the J segment 6 bases; nucleotides outside the gene matches: 11. CDR1 SGHVS and CDR2 FQNEAQ come from the germline V gene. The CDR3 here is CASSSTSGPFVEQYF. The CDR3 region has the DNA TGTGCCAGCAGCTCCACTAGCGGACCTTTCGTCGAGCAGTACTTC.

V gene TRBV13 combines with J gene TRBJ2-1; maybe TRBD1 (5 bases). There are 12 residues in the CDR3. CDR1 and CDR2 (germline): PRHDT, FYEKMQ (reference sequence). The V end lost 4 bases, the J end lost 7 bases, and 8 bases lay between the germline ends. The CDR3, as DNA: TGTGCCAGCAGCTCGCAGGGTAATGAGCAGTTCTTC. This translates into CASSSQGNEQFF. Supplemented by reference TRBV13 and TRBJ2-1, the full variable domain reads AAGVIQSPRHLIKEKRETATLKCYPIPRHDTVYWYQQGPGQDPQFLISFYEKMQSDKGSIPDRFSAQQFSDYHSELNMSSLELGDSALYFCASSSQGNEQFFGPGTRLTVL.

CDR3 protein: CASSPGLEQFF. CDR3 bases: TGTGCCAGTAGCCCGGGACTTGAGCAGTTCTTC. V gene TRBV19 combines with J gene TRBJ2-1, with a tentative D call TRBD2 (6 bases). The length of the CDR3 is 11 residues. Germline-derived CDR1 and CDR2 are LNHDA and SQIVND (reference sequence). The V and J ends lost 6 bases and 9 bases respectively, with 9 bases between them.